This record concerns one T cell receptor beta chain sequence. Its antigen remains unknown. This sample was taken from a study of T-cell memory formation after mild COVID-19. The CDR3 covers 19 residues. Trimming pared 5 bases from V and 0 bases from J, leaving 23 bases between. The V gene's germline CDR1 is SGHTA and CDR2 FQGTGA. Study findings and constraints: Researchers could not confirm that second-wave clones peaking on day 37 targeted SARS-CoV-2. Chiefly within CM and EM were the contracting CD4+ clones; CD8+ ones were within EMRA.

MiXCR was run by TCRdb on the 5' RACE reads, yielding one entry per CDR3 protein. Found here are around 300,000 distinct CDR3 sequences, 19% of them singletons; the top ten hold 21%. Sequencing was carried out using PBMCs or a T cell subset sorted from them (not recorded which). The receptor comes from a man aged 18 to 30 who had mild COVID-19 (a few samples of this study predate the infection). Cell type and time point are not known. The chain has TRBV7-3 and TRBJ2-1, with D possibly being TRBD1 or TRBD2 (5 bases each). Here the CDR3 reads CASSNPLVLGRDSYNEQFF. The CDR3 DNA sequence: TGTGCCAGCAGCAACCCTCTCGTTTTGGGACGGGACTCCTACAATGAGCAGTTCTTC.